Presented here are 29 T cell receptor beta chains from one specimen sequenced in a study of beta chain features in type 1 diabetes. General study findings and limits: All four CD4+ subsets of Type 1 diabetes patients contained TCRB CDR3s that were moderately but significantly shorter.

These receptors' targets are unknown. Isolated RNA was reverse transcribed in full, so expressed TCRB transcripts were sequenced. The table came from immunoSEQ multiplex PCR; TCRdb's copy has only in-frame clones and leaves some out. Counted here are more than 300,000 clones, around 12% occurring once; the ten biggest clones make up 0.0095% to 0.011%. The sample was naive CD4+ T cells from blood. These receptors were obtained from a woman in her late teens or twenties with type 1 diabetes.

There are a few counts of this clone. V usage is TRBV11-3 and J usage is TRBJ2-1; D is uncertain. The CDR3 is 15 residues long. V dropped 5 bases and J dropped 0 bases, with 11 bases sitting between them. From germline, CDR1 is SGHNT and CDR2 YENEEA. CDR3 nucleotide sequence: TGTGCCAGCAGCATAGGACGGAGCTCCTACAATGAGCAGTTCTTC. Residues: CASSIGRSSYNEQFF.

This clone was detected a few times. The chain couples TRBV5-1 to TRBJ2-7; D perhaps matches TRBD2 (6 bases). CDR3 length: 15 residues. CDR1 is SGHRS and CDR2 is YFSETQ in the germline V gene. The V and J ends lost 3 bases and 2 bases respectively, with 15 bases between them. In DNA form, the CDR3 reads TGCGCCAGCAGCTCCCGGATGGGAGGAACCTACGAGCAGTACTTC. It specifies CASSSRMGGTYEQYF.

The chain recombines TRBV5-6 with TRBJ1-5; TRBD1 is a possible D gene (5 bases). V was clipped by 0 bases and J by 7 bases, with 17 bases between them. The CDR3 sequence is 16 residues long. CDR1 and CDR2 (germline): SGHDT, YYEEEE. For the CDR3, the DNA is TGTGCCAGCAGCTTGGCCGTTCGTCAGGGTGCCCAGCCCCAGCATTTT. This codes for CASSLAVRQGAQPQHF.

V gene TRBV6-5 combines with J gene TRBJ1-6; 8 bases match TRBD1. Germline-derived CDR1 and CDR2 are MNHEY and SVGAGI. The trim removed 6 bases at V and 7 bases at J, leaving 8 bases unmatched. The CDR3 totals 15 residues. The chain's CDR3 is CASRDQGALNSPLHF. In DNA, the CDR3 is TGTGCCAGCAGAGATCAGGGGGCGCTCAATTCACCCCTCCACTTT.

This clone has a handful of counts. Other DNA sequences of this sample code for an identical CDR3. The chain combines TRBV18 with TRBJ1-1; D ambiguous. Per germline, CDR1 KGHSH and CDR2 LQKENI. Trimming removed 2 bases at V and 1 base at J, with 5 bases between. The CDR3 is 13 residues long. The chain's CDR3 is CASSPAENTEAFF. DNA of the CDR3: TGTGCCAGCTCACCAGCAGAGAACACTGAAGCTTTCTTT.

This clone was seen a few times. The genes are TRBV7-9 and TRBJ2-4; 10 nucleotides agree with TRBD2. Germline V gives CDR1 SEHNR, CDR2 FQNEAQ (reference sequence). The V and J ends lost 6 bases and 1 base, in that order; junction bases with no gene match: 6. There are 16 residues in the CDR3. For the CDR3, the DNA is TGTGCCAGCAGTATAGCGGGAGGAGGGGCCAAAAACATTCAGTACTTC. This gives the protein CASSIAGGGAKNIQYF.

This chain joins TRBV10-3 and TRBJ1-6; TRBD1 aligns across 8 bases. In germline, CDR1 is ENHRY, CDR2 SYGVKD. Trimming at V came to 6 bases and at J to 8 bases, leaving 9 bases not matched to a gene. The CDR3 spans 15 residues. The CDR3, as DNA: TGTGCCATCAGGGACGGACAGGGTTCCTATTCACCCCTCCACTTT. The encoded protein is CAIRDGQGSYSPLHF.

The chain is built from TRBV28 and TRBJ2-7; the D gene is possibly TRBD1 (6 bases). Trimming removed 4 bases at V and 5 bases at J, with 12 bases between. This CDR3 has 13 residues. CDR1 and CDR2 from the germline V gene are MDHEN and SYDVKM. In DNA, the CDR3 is TGTGCCAGCAGTTCCGGGACAATCAACGAGCAGTACTTC. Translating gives CASSSGTINEQYF.

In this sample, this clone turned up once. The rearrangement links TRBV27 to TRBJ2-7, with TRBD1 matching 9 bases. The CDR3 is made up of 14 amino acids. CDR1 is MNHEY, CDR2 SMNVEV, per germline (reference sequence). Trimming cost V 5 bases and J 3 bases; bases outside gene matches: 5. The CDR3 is CASSGQGRFYEQYF. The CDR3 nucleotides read TGTGCCAGCAGTGGACAGGGGAGGTTCTACGAGCAGTACTTC.

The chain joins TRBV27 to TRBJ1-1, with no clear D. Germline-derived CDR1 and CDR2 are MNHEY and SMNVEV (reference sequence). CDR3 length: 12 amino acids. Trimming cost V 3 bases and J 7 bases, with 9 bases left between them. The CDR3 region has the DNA TGTGCCAGCAGTTTCGCGGGTAATGAAGCTTTCTTT. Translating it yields CASSFAGNEAFF.

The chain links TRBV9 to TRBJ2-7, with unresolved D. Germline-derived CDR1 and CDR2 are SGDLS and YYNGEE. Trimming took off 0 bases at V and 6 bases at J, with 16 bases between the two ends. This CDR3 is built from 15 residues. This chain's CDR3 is CASSVGPGSLSEQYF. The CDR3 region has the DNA TGTGCCAGCAGCGTAGGTCCAGGATCCCTCTCCGAGCAGTACTTC. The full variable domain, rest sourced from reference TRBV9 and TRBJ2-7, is DSGVTQTPKHLITATGQRVTLRCSPRSGDLSVYWYQQSLDQGLQFLIQYYNGEERAKGNILERFSAQQFPDLHSELNLSSLELGDSALYFCASSVGPGSLSEQYFGPGTRLTVT.

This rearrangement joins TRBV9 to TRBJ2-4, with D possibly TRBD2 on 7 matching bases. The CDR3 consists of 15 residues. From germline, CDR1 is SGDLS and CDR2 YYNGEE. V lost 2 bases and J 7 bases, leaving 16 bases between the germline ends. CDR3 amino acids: CASSVEGGGRNIQYF. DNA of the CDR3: TGTGCCAGCAGCGTTGAGGGGGGGGGCCGGAACATTCAGTACTTC.

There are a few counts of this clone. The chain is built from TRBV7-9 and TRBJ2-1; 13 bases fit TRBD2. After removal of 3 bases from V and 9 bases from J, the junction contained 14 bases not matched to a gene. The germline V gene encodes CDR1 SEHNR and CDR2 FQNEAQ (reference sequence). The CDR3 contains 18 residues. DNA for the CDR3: TGTGCCAGCAGCTTTACCCATCCCGGACTAGCGGGAGACGGTGAGCAGTTCTTC. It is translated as CASSFTHPGLAGDGEQFF.

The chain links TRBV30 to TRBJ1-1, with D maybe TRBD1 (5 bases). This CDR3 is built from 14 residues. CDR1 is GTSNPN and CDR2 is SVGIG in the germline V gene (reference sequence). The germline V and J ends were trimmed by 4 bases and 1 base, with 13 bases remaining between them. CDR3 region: CAWTQGGSNTEAFF. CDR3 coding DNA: TGTGCCTGGACTCAGGGCGGATCGAACACTGAAGCTTTCTTT.

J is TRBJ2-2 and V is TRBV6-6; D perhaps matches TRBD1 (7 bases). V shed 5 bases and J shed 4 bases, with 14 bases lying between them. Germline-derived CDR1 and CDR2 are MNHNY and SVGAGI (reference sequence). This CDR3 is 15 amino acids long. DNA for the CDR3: TGTGCCAGCAGTCCCCACAGGGGAGGCACCGGGGAGCTGTTTTTT. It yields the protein CASSPHRGGTGELFF.

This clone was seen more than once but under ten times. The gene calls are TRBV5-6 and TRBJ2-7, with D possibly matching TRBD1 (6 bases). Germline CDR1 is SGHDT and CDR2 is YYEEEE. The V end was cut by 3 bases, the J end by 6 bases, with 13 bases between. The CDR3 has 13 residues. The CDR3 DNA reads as TGTGCCAGCAGCTACCGACAGGCGGGCGAGCAGTACTTC. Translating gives CASSYRQAGEQYF.

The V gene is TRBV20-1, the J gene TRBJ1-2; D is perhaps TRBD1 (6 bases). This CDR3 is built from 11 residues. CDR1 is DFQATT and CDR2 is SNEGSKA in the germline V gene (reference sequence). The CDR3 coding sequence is TGCGCGGGACACCGGGGGGATGGCTACACCTTC. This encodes CAGHRGDGYTF.

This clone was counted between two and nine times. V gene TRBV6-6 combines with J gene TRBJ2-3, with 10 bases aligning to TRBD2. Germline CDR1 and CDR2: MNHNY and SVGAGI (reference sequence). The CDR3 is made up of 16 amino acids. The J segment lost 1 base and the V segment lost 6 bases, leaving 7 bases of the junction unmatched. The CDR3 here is CASRVAGGRGTDTQYF. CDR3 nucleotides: TGTGCCAGCAGGGTAGCGGGAGGCCGGGGCACAGATACGCAGTATTTT.

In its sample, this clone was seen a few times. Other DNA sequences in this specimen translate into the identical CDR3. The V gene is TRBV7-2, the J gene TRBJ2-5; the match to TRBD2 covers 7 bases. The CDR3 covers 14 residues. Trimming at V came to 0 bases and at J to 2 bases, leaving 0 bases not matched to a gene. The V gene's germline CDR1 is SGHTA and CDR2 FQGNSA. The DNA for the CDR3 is TGTGCCAGCAGCTTAGCGGGGGGGCAAGAGACCCAGTACTTC. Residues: CASSLAGGQETQYF.

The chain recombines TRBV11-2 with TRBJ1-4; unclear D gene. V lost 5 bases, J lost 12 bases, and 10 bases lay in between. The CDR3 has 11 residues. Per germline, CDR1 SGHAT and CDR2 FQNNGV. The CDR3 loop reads CASSDPSELFF. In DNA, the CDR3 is TGTGCCAGCAGCGATCCCAGTGAACTGTTTTTT.

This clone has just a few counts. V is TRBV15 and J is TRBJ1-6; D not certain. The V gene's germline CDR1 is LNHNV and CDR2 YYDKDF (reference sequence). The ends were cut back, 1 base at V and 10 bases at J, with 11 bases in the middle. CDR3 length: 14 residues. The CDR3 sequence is CATSRAYEGSPLHF. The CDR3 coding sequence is TGTGCCACCAGCAGAGCATACGAGGGATCACCCCTCCACTTT.

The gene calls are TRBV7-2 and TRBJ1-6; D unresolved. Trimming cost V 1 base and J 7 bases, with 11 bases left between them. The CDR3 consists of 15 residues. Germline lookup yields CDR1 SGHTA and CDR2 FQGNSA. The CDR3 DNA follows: TGTGCCAGCAGCTTAGTTTATAAATCGAATTCACCCCTCCACTTT. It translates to CASSLVYKSNSPLHF.

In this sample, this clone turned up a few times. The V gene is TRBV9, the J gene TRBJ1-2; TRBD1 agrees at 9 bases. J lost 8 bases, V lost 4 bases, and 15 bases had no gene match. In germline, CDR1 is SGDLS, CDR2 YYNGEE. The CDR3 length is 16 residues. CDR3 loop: CASSPRGDRVNQGYTF. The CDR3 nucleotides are TGTGCCAGCAGCCCCCGTGGGGACAGGGTAAATCAGGGCTACACCTTC.

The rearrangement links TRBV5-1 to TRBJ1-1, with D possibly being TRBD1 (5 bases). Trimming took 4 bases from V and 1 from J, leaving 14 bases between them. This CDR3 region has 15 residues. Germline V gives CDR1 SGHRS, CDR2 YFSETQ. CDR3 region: CASSVAGPRNTEAFF. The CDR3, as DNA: TGCGCCAGCAGCGTAGCGGGACCGCGGAACACTGAAGCTTTCTTT. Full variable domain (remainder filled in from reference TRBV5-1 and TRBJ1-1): KAGVTQTPRYLIKTRGQQVTLSCSPISGHRSVSWYQQTPGQGLQFLFEYFSETQRNKGNFPGRFSGRQFSNSRSEMNVSTLELGDSALYLCASSVAGPRNTEAFFGQGTRLTVV.

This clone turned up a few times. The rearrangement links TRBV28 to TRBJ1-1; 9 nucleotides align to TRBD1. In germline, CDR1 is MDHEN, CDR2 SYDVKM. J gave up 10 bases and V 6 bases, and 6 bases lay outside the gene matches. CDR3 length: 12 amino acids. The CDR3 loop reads CASRRTGAGAFF. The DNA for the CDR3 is TGTGCCAGCAGACGGACAGGGGCCGGAGCTTTCTTT.

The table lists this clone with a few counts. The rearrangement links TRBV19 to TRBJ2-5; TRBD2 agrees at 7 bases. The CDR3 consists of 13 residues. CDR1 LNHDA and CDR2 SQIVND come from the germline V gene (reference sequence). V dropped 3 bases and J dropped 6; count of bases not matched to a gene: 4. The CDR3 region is CASSMGGPQTQYF. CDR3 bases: TGTGCCAGTAGTATGGGAGGGCCCCAGACCCAGTACTTC. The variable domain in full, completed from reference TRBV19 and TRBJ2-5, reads DGGITQSPKYLFRKEGQNVTLSCEQNLNHDAMYWYRQDPGQGLRLIYYSQIVNDFQKGDIAEGYSVSREKKESFPLTVTSAQKNPTAFYLCASSMGGPQTQYFGPGTRLLVL.

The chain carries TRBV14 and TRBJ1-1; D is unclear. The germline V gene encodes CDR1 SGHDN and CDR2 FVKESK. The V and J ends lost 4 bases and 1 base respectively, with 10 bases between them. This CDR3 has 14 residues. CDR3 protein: CASSPRRKNTEAFF. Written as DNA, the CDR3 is TGTGCCAGCAGCCCAAGGAGAAAGAACACTGAAGCTTTCTTT.

CDR3 DNA sequence: TGTGCCAGCAGTTCGGGGTGGAGCGAAAAACTGTTTTTT. Translation: CASSSGWSEKLFF. The chain has TRBV28 and TRBJ1-4; D unclear. Deletions cut 4 bases from V and 8 bases from J, with 11 bases between. This CDR3 contains 13 residues. The germline CDR1 and CDR2 sequences are MDHEN and SYDVKM.

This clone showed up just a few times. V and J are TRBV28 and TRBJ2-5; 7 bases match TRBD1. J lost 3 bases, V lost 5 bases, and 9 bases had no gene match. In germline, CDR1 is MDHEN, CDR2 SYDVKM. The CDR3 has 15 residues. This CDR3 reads CASSVTGDPKETQYF. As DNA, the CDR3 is TGTGCCAGCAGTGTAACAGGGGACCCTAAAGAGACCCAGTACTTC.